This T cell receptor (beta chain) was documented in a study of cytomegalovirus exposure and HLA in healthy donors. Regarding the study as a whole: TCR beta chains numbering more than 150 were designated cytomegalovirus-associated. Several of the most significant clusters were apparently associated with common viral pathogens in a later analysis.

Trimming cost V 2 bases and J 8 bases, with 18 bases left between them. The CDR3 runs to 15 residues. The germline V gene has CDR1 MDHEN and CDR2 SYDVKM. Use of 60 Vbeta and 13 Jbeta primers characterized the PCR. As handled by the study authors: In a later analysis, of about 80 million unique beta chains, around 9.9 million appeared in at least two donors. Here immunoSEQ multiplex PCR was the method, and the copy in TCRdb shows in-frame clones only, minus some. V, J and clone size are taken as reported in that table, and D and trimming were inferred from the DNA itself. The sample lists roughly 120,000 clones, over 60% occurring once. Remarks on this clone: Its antigen is as yet unknown.

This receptor was taken from a man aged 18 to 30 in good health and CMV-seropositive. Specimen: PBMCs. The chain is built from TRBV28 and TRBJ1-2; perhaps TRBD1 as D (6 bases). For the CDR3, the DNA is TGTGCCAGCAGTTTAAACTCTGGGGGGGCGCTGGGCTACACCTTC. Its translation is CASSLNSGGALGYTF.